This T cell receptor beta chain stems from a study of shared clonotypes between healthy human individuals. The CDR3 contains 21 residues. Germline CDR1 SGDLS, CDR2 YYNGEE. Unmatched junction bases numbered 13, after V lost 0 bases and J lost 0 bases. Naivety among CD8 cells was defined by CD45RO negativity and positive CCR7 selection, thereby excluding terminally differentiated effector memory CD45RA+ cells. Clones were sequenced by immunoSEQ multiplex PCR, and TCRdb holds only the in-frame ones, with some missing. The sample carries hundreds of thousands of clones, around 92% recorded once. The receptor's source is a young man in good health. What was sequenced was naive CD8+ T cells sorted from blood. The genes are TRBV9 and TRBJ2-1, with TRBD2 matching 12 bases. The CDR3 DNA reads as TGTGCCAGCAGCGTAGAACTTGGGACTAGCGGGTATCAAAGCTCCTACAATGAGCAGTTCTTC. It codes for CASSVELGTSGYQSSYNEQFF.